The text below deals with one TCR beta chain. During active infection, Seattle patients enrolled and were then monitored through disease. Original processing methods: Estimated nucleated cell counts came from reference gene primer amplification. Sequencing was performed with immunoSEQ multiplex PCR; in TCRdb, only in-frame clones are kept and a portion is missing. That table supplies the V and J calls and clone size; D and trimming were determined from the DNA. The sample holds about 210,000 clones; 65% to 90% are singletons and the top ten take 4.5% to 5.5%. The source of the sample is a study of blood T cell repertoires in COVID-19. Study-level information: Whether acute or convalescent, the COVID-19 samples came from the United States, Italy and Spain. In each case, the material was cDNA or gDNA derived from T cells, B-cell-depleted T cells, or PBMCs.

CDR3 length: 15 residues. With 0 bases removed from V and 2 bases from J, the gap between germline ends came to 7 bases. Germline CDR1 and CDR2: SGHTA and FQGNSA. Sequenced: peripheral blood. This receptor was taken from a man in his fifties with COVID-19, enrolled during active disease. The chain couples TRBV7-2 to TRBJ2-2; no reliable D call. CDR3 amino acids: CASSLASSNTGELFF. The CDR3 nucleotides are TGTGCCAGCAGCTTAGCAAGTAGTAACACCGGGGAGCTGTTTTTT.